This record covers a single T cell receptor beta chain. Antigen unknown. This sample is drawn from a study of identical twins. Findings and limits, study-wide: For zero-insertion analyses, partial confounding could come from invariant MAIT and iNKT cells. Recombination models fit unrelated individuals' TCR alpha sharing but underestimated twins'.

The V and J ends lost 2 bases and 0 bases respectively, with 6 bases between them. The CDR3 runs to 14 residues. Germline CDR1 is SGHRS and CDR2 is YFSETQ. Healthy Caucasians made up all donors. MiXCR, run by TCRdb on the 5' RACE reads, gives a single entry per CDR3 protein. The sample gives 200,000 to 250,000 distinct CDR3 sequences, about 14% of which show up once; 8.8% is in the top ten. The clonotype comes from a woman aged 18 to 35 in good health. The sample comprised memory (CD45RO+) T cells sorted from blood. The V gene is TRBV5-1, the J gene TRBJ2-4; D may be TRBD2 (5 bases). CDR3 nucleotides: TGCGCCAGCAGCTTCGGGATAGCCAAAAACATTCAGTACTTC. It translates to CASSFGIAKNIQYF.